This passage covers 23 T cell receptor beta chains from one sample sequenced in a study of Graves' ophthalmopathy and Graves' hyperthyroidism. TCR beta CDR3 amplification used RNA transcripts. The authors performed first-round RT-PCR with HTBI primers and then a second-round multiplex PCR. TCRdb analysed the multiplex PCR reads with MiXCR anew, one entry per CDR3 protein. Among fewer than 650,000 distinct CDR3 sequences listed, roughly 20% were seen once. Sequencing used peripheral blood. Every receptor here comes from a woman between 18 and 30 years old with stable Graves' hyperthyroidism. Some clones in this sample may be carry-over from other donors' samples.

This clonotype occurred many times. The V gene is TRBV12-3 or TRBV12-4, the J gene TRBJ2-2, with D unclear. This CDR3 has 12 amino acids. V dropped 4 bases and J dropped 6 bases, with 6 bases sitting between them. As DNA, the CDR3 is TGTGCCAGCAGTTCGTACCCCGGGGAGCTGTTTTTT. This gives the protein CASSSYPGELFF.

As concerns this clonotype: As the CDR3 is not closed by the conserved phenylalanine or tryptophan, this likely results from a read error. The chain combines TRBV6-1 with TRBJ1-1; weak D call: TRBD1 (6 bases). The V gene lost 7 bases and the J gene lost 3 bases, with 15 bases spanning the gap. Germline V gene sequence: CDR1 MNHNS, CDR2 SASEGT. The CDR3 is 14 residues long. CDR3 protein: CASKPTGLDTEAFY. The DNA for the CDR3 is TGTGCCAGCAAACCAACAGGGTTGGACACTGAAGCTTTCTAT.

This clonotype was counted at least ten times. V and J are TRBV6-2 or TRBV6-3 and TRBJ1-1; perhaps TRBD1 as D (5 bases). The CDR3 is 12 amino acids. Germline CDR1 and CDR2: MNHEY and SVGEGT. Trimming took off 8 bases at V and 1 base at J, with 8 bases between the two ends. CDR3 DNA sequence: TGTGCCAGCCAGGGTCCGAACACTGAAGCTTTCTTT. The encoded protein is CASQGPNTEAFF.

A remark on this clonotype: Germline is not matched at one junction end, which may reflect a read error. The chain couples TRBV15 to TRBJ2-7, with D possibly TRBD2 on 7 matching bases. CDR3 size: 13 residues. Germline V gene lookup returns CDR1 LNHNV and CDR2 YYDKDF (reference sequence). CDR3 DNA sequence: TGTGCCACCAGCATCCGTAAGGGGGGGCCTTCGAGCTTC. This encodes CATSIRKGGPSSF.

This sequence joins TRBV12-3 or TRBV12-4 and TRBJ2-2; maybe TRBD1 (6 bases). V was clipped by 11 bases and J by 9 bases, with 25 bases between them. This CDR3 contains 15 residues. The CDR3 is CAVGAGLPIIRELFF. CDR3 DNA: TGTGCCGTGGGGGCAGGGCTCCCCATCATCAGGGAGCTGTTTTTT.

This clonotype was found many times. The J gene is TRBJ2-5, the V gene TRBV6-1; 7 bases are shared with TRBD1. Germline CDR1 and CDR2: MNHNS and SASEGT. Trimming at V came to 8 bases and at J to 4 bases, leaving 10 bases not matched to a gene. This CDR3 is built from 14 residues. The CDR3 DNA reads as TGTGCCAGCGCCCCCTCAGGGGGTATAGAGACCCAGTACTTC. The encoded protein is CASAPSGGIETQYF.

The chain employs TRBV28 and TRBJ1-5; tentatively, D is TRBD1 (5 bases). Between the trimmed V and J ends, which lost 5 bases and 2 bases, there was a span of 19 bases. The CDR3 contains 17 residues. Germline V gene lookup returns CDR1 MDHEN and CDR2 SYDVKM. The CDR3: CASSPFTGVRGNQPQHF. For the CDR3, the DNA is TGTGCCAGCAGTCCCTTTACGGGGGTCCGGGGCAATCAGCCCCAGCATTTT.

This clonotype was observed at least ten times. The chain recombines TRBV7-6 with TRBJ2-6, with TRBD2 identical over 10 bases. The germline gives CDR1 SGHVS, CDR2 FNYEAQ. The CDR3 is 19 amino acids. V was clipped by 1 base and J by 0 bases; unmatched bases: 6. CDR3 residues: CASSLGPQRGGSGANVLTF. The DNA for the CDR3 is TGTGCCAGCAGCTTAGGGCCTCAGCGGGGGGGCTCTGGGGCCAACGTCCTGACTTTC.

The sample holds many counts of this clonotype. The V and J genes are TRBV6-1 and TRBJ1-2; possibly TRBD1 for D (6 bases). The CDR3 length is 16 residues. Germline V gene sequence: CDR1 MNHNS, CDR2 SASEGT. Trimming took 4 bases from V and 3 from J, leaving 18 bases between them. The CDR3 DNA is TGTGCCAGCAGTGGACGACAGGCTGCTCATGACTATGGCTACACCTTC. Protein: CASSGRQAAHDYGYTF.

This clonotype was detected ten times or more. The CDR3 sequence: CASSEAGTPTYEQYF. CDR3 DNA sequence: TGTGCCAGCAGTGAAGCGGGGACACCGACCTACGAGCAGTACTTC. The rearrangement joins TRBV6-1 to TRBJ2-7; TRBD1 is a possible D gene (6 bases). Germline values: CDR1 MNHNS, CDR2 SASEGT. The CDR3 extends over 15 amino acids. The V end lost 0 bases, the J end lost 2 bases, and 11 bases lay between the germline ends.

This clonotype has a count of ten or more. This chain uses TRBV28 with TRBJ2-6; D is undetermined. V dropped 3 bases and J dropped 2 bases, with 8 bases sitting between them. Germline CDR1 MDHEN, CDR2 SYDVKM. The length of the CDR3 is 15 residues. CDR3 in DNA: TGTGCCAGCAGTTTGCTTCAGACTGGGGCCAACGTCCTGACTTTC. Residues: CASSLLQTGANVLTF.

This clonotype was recorded at least ten times. The chain combines TRBV6-5 with TRBJ1-1; possible D gene TRBD1, 5 bases. Germline-derived CDR1 and CDR2 are MNHEY and SVGAGI. V was clipped by 8 bases and J by 6 bases, with 10 bases between them. The CDR3 totals 11 residues. The CDR3 loop is CASGGFAEAFF. In nucleotides, the CDR3 is TGTGCCAGCGGGGGGTTCGCTGAAGCTTTCTTT.

This sequence joins TRBV28 and TRBJ2-7, with TRBD1 matching 8 bases. Germline V CDR1 and CDR2: MDHEN, SYDVKM. Trimming took 10 bases from V and 0 from J; bases not matched to a gene: 11. The CDR3 loop spans 15 amino acids. The CDR3 sequence: CATRFRDRSSYEQYF. In DNA, the CDR3 is TGTGCCACCCGGTTTCGGGACAGGAGCTCCTACGAGCAGTACTTC.

This clonotype was recorded many times. This rearrangement joins TRBV6-5 to TRBJ2-2; the D gene is possibly TRBD1 (6 bases). Trimming removed 0 bases from V and 0 bases from J, with 11 bases in between. This CDR3 region has 17 residues. Germline V gene data show CDR1 as MNHEY and CDR2 as SVGAGI. CDR3 sequence: CASSYSPTGSNTGELFF. For the CDR3, the DNA is TGTGCCAGCAGTTACTCCCCGACAGGATCGAACACCGGGGAGCTGTTTTTT.

This rearrangement joins TRBV7-8 to TRBJ1-5; TRBD1 is a possible D gene (6 bases). Germline V gene data show CDR1 as SGHVS and CDR2 as FQNEAQ. The CDR3 length is 16 residues. Trimming took off 1 base at V and 9 bases at J, with 19 bases between the two ends. In DNA form, the CDR3 reads TGTGCCAGCAGCTTAGTGGGAGGGACACGGGTTGCGCCCCAGCATTTT. This gives the protein CASSLVGGTRVAPQHF.

This clonotype was picked up many times. V and J are TRBV19 and TRBJ2-5; D not resolved. There are 13 residues in the CDR3. Trimming cost V 3 bases and J 4 bases, with 9 bases left between them. Germline V gives CDR1 LNHDA, CDR2 SQIVND (reference sequence). This CDR3 is CASSIMVGETQYF. In DNA, the CDR3 is TGTGCCAGTAGTATCATGGTTGGAGAGACCCAGTACTTC.

The rearrangement uses TRBV30 and TRBJ1-2; tentative D call: TRBD1 (5 bases). This CDR3 is built from 14 residues. V lost 0 bases to trimming and J lost 2 bases, with 10 bases between them. Germline CDR1 and CDR2: GTSNPN and SVGIG (reference sequence). This CDR3 is CAWSVPWGNYGYTF. In nucleotides, the CDR3 is TGTGCCTGGAGTGTACCCTGGGGGAACTATGGCTACACCTTC.

Many counts were recorded for this clonotype. J is TRBJ2-4 and V is TRBV12-3 or TRBV12-4, with 9 nucleotides matching TRBD1. The CDR3 spans 15 residues. V shed 4 bases, J shed 10 bases, and the junction held 11 bases outside the gene matches. CDR3 nucleotides: TGTGCCAGCAGTTCCACATCCGGACAGGGGAGGATTCAGTACTTC. Its protein product is CASSSTSGQGRIQYF.

This clonotype was seen at least ten times. The rearrangement links TRBV6-1 to TRBJ1-2; TRBD1 might be the D (5 bases). This CDR3 is built from 11 residues. The germline V and J ends were trimmed by 8 bases and 5 bases, with 9 bases remaining between them. Germline CDR1 MNHNS, CDR2 SASEGT. The CDR3 nucleotides are TGTGCCAGCCGGGACGGATATGGCTACACCTTC. Translating it yields CASRDGYGYTF.

This clonotype was seen a handful of times. The chain joins TRBV6-1 to TRBJ1-2; possible D gene TRBD1, 5 bases. The V end was cut by 4 bases, the J end by 4 bases, with 19 bases between. The CDR3 totals 16 residues. Germline lookup yields CDR1 MNHNS and CDR2 SASEGT. The CDR3 bases are TGTGCCAGCAGTGGGACTGGGACTACCAAATCCTATGGCTACACCTTC. Translation gives CASSGTGTTKSYGYTF.

In this sample, this clonotype turned up many times. The chain joins TRBV6-1 to TRBJ1-1, with 11 bases fitting TRBD1. Germline assignment: CDR1 MNHNS and CDR2 SASEGT. The length of the CDR3 is 17 residues. V was pared by 1 base and J by 0 bases, with 4 bases of the junction left unmatched. DNA of the CDR3: TGTGCCAGCAGTGAAGAGGACAGGGGGCCCATGAACACTGAAGCTTTCTTT. Residues: CASSEEDRGPMNTEAFF.

This clonotype showed up just a few times. The rearrangement joins TRBV12-3 or TRBV12-4 to TRBJ1-1; 9 bases fit TRBD1. The CDR3 is 14 residues long. V shed 8 bases, J shed 2 bases, and the junction held 6 bases outside the gene matches. The CDR3 nucleotides are TGTGCCAGCTCTAAGGACAGGGGAAACACTGAAGCTTTCTTT. Its translation: CASSKDRGNTEAFF.

In this sample, this clonotype turned up many times. The rearrangement uses TRBV7-8 and TRBJ2-5, with D perhaps given as TRBD1 or TRBD2 (5 bases each). V lost 5 bases to trimming and J lost 0 bases, with 16 bases between them. The CDR3 consists of 16 residues. CDR1 and CDR2 from the germline V gene are SGHVS and FQNEAQ. As DNA, the CDR3 is TGTGCCAGCAGCCTCGCCACCGGGACGCACCAAGAGACCCAGTACTTC. It yields the protein CASSLATGTHQETQYF.